This T cell receptor (beta chain) was documented in a study of neurological immune-mediated disorders. The CDR3 spans 11 residues. V shed 5 bases and J shed 5 bases, with 9 bases lying between them. Per the germline V gene, CDR1 is DFQATT and CDR2 is SNEGSKA (reference sequence). This clonotype was counted only a few times. Its antigen is unidentified. Study-wide findings and caveats: The level of TCR clonal expansion was highest in patients with HTLV-1-associated myelopathy and lowest in multiple sclerosis, where it fell below the level seen in healthy controls.

Unsorted libraries were prepared from 2 million PBMCs held at -80 C. With 10-nucleotide random UMIs, 5'RACE was used to make the cDNA. TCRdb recomputed calls from the 5' RACE reads with MiXCR, one row per CDR3 protein. The sample has 17,000 or so distinct CDR3 sequences; roughly 29% are singletons. The chain uses TRBV20-1 and TRBJ1-2; D gene ambiguous. Material: PBMCs. The origin of this receptor is a man between 50 and 59 years old with HTLV-1-associated myelopathy (HAM/TSP). CDR3 nucleotide sequence: TGCAGTGCTGAGGTTTATTATGGCTACACCTTC. As protein: CSAEVYYGYTF.